These 8 T cell receptor beta chains share one sample of origin, sequenced in a study of T cells after yellow fever vaccination (dated by TCRdb to about 2019). To prepare the library, 5' RACE was applied. Sequencing took place on an Illumina HiSeq 2500. Through fastp at Q25 and MiXCR, TCRdb rebuilt clones from the public reads, retaining in-frame beta chains. Each CDR3 protein gets just one entry, which takes the most common genes and DNA from the rows behind it. The sample table contains roughly 300,000 distinct CDR3 sequences; only one count was recorded for roughly 8.3% of them. The ten largest account for 15% to 20% of the sample. The meaning of the sample's treatment or condition label: live attenuated yellow fever vaccine strain. Material: PBMCs, obtained about 41 days after the first yellow fever vaccination. These receptors came from a man in his late teens or twenties who received the YFV17D yellow fever vaccine.

The CDR3 nucleotides are TGTGCCAGCAGCGTACCTAGACAGGGGACCGCGAACACCGGGGAGCTGTTTTTT. It yields the protein CASSVPRQGTANTGELFF. The chain combines TRBV7-8 with TRBJ2-2, with 8 nucleotides matching TRBD1. The CDR3 sequence is 18 residues long. The junction had 11 bases not matched to a gene; V was cut back by 5 bases and J by 0 bases. Germline V lookup: CDR1 SGHVS, CDR2 FQNEAQ.

This clonotype was counted a few times. The chain is built from TRBV5-4 and TRBJ2-5; tentatively, D is TRBD1 (8 bases). The CDR3 sequence is 15 residues long. Germline CDR1 is SGHNT and CDR2 is YYREEE (reference sequence). V was clipped by 4 bases and J by 2 bases, with 15 bases between them. The CDR3 loop is CASSANRGGQETQYF. The CDR3, as DNA: TGTGCCAGCAGCGCCAACAGGGGGGGACAAGAGACCCAGTACTTC. Variable domain in full (rest from reference TRBV5-4 and TRBJ2-5): ETGVTQSPTHLIKTRGQQVTLRCSSQSGHNTVSWYQQALGQGPQFIFQYYREEENGRGNFPPRFSGLQFPNYSSELNVNALELDDSALYLCASSANRGGQETQYFGPGTRLLVL.

In its sample, this clonotype was seen many times. The CDR3 sequence is CASSPGQGFLTEAQYF. The CDR3 nucleotides are TGTGCCAGCAGCCCGGGACAGGGGTTTCTTACCGAGGCCCAGTACTTC. The rearrangement uses TRBV9 and TRBJ2-5, with TRBD1 matching over 10 bases. In germline, CDR1 is SGDLS, CDR2 YYNGEE. The CDR3 sequence is 16 residues long. Trimming at V came to 4 bases and at J to 9 bases, leaving 15 bases not matched to a gene.

This clonotype occurred a few times. The V call is TRBV7-2, the J call TRBJ2-3; 9 bases are a match to TRBD2. The CDR3 runs to 16 residues. The germline V gene has CDR1 SGHTA and CDR2 FQGNSA. With V trimmed by 5 bases and J by 2 bases, 8 bases remained unmatched. For the CDR3, the DNA is TGTGCCAGCAGCACCCTAGCGGGGAGTTTCACAGATACGCAGTATTTT. Protein sequence: CASSTLAGSFTDTQYF. Filled out from reference TRBV7-2 and TRBJ2-3, the complete variable domain reads GAGVSQSPSNKVTEKGKDVELRCDPISGHTALYWYRQSLGQGLEFLIYFQGNSAPDKSGLPSDRFSAERTGGSVSTLTIQRTQQEDSAVYLCASSTLAGSFTDTQYFGPGTRLTVL.

The V call is TRBV4-3, the J call TRBJ1-3; D is uncertain. The CDR3 has 15 residues. Germline CDR1 reads LGHNA; CDR2 reads YSLEER. V shed 1 base and J shed 11 bases, with 18 bases lying between them. DNA for the CDR3: TGCGCCAGCAGCCAAGCTGAGCAGGCTTATACAGCCATATATTTT. Translating it yields CASSQAEQAYTAIYF.

The CDR3 sequence is CASSPRPMGLAETQYF. CDR3 nucleotide sequence: TGTGCCAGCAGCCCTCGCCCCATGGGGTTGGCAGAGACCCAGTACTTC. V usage is TRBV7-3 and J usage is TRBJ2-5, with no clear D. This CDR3 comprises 16 residues. CDR1 SGHTA and CDR2 FQGTGA come from the germline V gene. V gave up 5 bases and J gave up 4 bases, with 20 bases separating them.

This clonotype has more than one count but fewer than ten. The chain couples TRBV28 to TRBJ2-2, with unresolved D. Germline V gene sequence: CDR1 MDHEN, CDR2 SYDVKM. Trimming took 0 bases from V and 3 from J, leaving 5 bases between them. CDR3 length: 14 amino acids. The CDR3 loop is CASSLWGYTGELFF. DNA of the CDR3: TGTGCCAGCAGTTTATGGGGCTACACCGGGGAGCTGTTTTTT.

The CDR3 DNA is TGTGCCTGCGCGGCAGCTCCTATCTTAAACATTCAGTACTTC. It specifies CACAAAPILNIQYF. The V and J genes are TRBV30 and TRBJ2-4; D is ambiguous. The V end was cut by 6 bases, the J end by 6 bases, with 18 bases between. Germline CDR1 reads GTSNPN; CDR2 reads SVGIG (reference sequence). The CDR3 loop spans 14 amino acids.